These T cell receptor beta chains were read from a single sample in a study of human T cells and chemical hapten exposure. MiXCR was run by TCRdb on the RACE reads, yielding one entry per CDR3 protein. The sample lists fewer than 90,000 distinct CDR3 sequences, around 6.7% occurring once. Source: whole blood, taken in connection with sensitization to the hapten diphenylcyclopropenone (DPC). Every receptor here comes from a woman in her twenties or thirties with alopecia areata. Some clones in this sample may be carry-over from other donors' samples. The CDR3 runs from the conserved cysteine through the conserved F or W. Rows may omit the clone size; those that give it use once, few, many or a size class.

>TRBV5-1|TRBJ1-2|.
CASSLAGRGLNYGYTF
>TRBV27|TRBJ1-2|many
CASSLGRNYGYTF
>TRBV12-3/TRBV12-4|TRBJ2-1|.
CASVSVGQGNEQFF
>TRBV7-2|TRBJ2-3|few
CASSERMVAGRTDTQYF
>TRBV20-1|TRBJ2-7|.
CSARATSGGFYEQYF
>TRBV6-5|TRBJ1-4|few
CASSTWDRGNEKLFF
>TRBV2|TRBJ1-5|few
CASSPGQGNQPQHF
>TRBV20-1|TRBJ2-5|many
CSTQRGRQETQYF
>TRBV9|TRBJ1-5|many
CASSPGQGAKQPQHF
>TRBV2|TRBJ1-5|few
CATNRDSNQPQHF
>TRBV12-3/TRBV12-4|TRBJ1-2|.
CASSSPGDANYGYTF
>TRBV20-1|TRBJ1-1|many
CSASFGGGTEAFF
>TRBV27|TRBJ2-7|many
CASSLWDGSSYEQYF
>TRBV7-2|TRBJ1-4|many
CASSLGTGRVGNEKLFF
>TRBV9|TRBJ1-1|many
CASSVGTGNTEAFF
>TRBV7-2|TRBJ2-1|few
CASSLRQSSYNEQFF
>TRBV7-2|TRBJ2-3|many
CASSSGDGTDTQYF
>TRBV5-1|TRBJ2-3|many
CASSLEGKDTQYF
>TRBV12-3/TRBV12-4|TRBJ2-3|many
CASSLPRVHTDTQYF
>TRBV7-9|TRBJ2-1|many
CASSLGPGLAEDEQFF
>TRBV11-2|TRBJ2-1|many
CASSFYGTGNEQFF
>TRBV6-2/TRBV6-3|TRBJ2-2|.
CASSFGPTGTATGELFF
>TRBV29-1|TRBJ2-7|many
CSAWAASEQYF
>TRBV27|TRBJ1-2|few
CASRRTADYGYTF
>TRBV18|TRBJ1-2|few
CASSPLQGNYGYTF
>TRBV3-1|TRBJ2-1|few
CASSRVNEQFF
>TRBV11-2|TRBJ2-5|many
CASSQGGLLRETQYF
>TRBV20-1|TRBJ2-3|many
CSARENTDTQYF
>TRBV12-3/TRBV12-4|TRBJ1-2|few
CASSLGAGYGYTF
>TRBV5-1|TRBJ1-5|.
CASSFDRGGQPQHF
>TRBV5-4|TRBJ2-3|many
CASSLEIAGPDTQYF
>TRBV7-2|TRBJ2-3|many
CASSLRTSGVPLRGTDTQYF
>TRBV30|TRBJ2-1|many
CAWSFKLYNEQFF
>TRBV25-1|TRBJ2-3|.
CASSPGLAVSTDTQYF
>TRBV20-1|TRBJ1-1|few
CSASPGANTEAFF
>TRBV12-3/TRBV12-4|TRBJ1-2|many
CASSSGTSRVWGYTF
>TRBV5-1|TRBJ1-1|.
CASSFRDRGRTEAFF
>TRBV6-5|TRBJ1-1|few
CASSSPLGVAFF
>TRBV12-3/TRBV12-4|TRBJ1-5|few
CASSLWTNQPQHF